This T cell receptor (beta chain) was retrieved from a study of T-cell memory formation after mild COVID-19. Study overall: TCR clusters were largely donor specific. Whole-study findings and limits: Later expanders leaned toward CD4+, whereas clones contracting from day 15 to 85 were balanced CD4/CD8. Researchers found some responding clones in pre-infection memory, a sign that cross-reactive memory joined.

Losses at the gene ends were 6 bases for V and 8 bases for J; bases not matched to a gene: 9. The CDR3 is made up of 13 amino acids. Per germline, CDR1 MNHEY and CDR2 SVGAGI. UMIs and sample barcodes were carried by the TCR alpha and TCR beta cDNA libraries that 5'RACE produced using constant-segment primers. TCRdb fed the 5' RACE reads into MiXCR, producing one record per CDR3 protein. The sample records 280,000 or so distinct CDR3 sequences, roughly 8.2% being singletons. On this clonotype itself: Its antigen is undetermined.

This chain uses TRBV6-5 with TRBJ2-7, with 8 bases matching TRBD1. This receptor was taken from a man aged 18 to 30 who had mild COVID-19 (a few samples of this study predate the infection). Cell type and time point are not known. Material: PBMCs or a T cell subset sorted from them (not recorded which). CDR3 DNA sequence: TGTGCCAGCAGCCAGAGACAGGGGCTTAAGCAGTACTTC. Amino acid sequence: CASSQRQGLKQYF.